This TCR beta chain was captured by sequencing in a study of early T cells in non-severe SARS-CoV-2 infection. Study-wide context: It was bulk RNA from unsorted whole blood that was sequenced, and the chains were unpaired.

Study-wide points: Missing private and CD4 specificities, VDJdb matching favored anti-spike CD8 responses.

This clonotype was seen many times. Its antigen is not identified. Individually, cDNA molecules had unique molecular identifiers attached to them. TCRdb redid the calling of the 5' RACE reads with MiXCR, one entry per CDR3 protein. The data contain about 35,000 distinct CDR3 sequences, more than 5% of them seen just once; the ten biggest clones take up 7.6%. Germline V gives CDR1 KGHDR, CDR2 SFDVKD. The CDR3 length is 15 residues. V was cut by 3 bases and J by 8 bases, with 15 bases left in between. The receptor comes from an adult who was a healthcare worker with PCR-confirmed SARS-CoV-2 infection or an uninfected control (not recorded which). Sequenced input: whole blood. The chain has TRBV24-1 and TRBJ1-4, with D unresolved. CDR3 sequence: CATSDKRIGNEKLFF. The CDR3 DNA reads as TGTGCCACCAGTGATAAGCGTATAGGAAACGAAAAACTGTTTTTT.